Below, 21 T cell receptor beta chains from the same sample are listed, as sequenced in a study of T cells in Graves' hyperthyroidism and ophthalmopathy. RNA transcripts yielded amplified TCR beta CDR3 regions. A first-round RT-PCR of the TCR CDR3 used the HTBI primer set. TCRdb re-derived calls from the multiplex PCR reads in MiXCR, one entry per CDR3 protein. The sample holds approximately 410,000 distinct CDR3 sequences, roughly 15% seen once. Sequencing input: blood. These TCRs come from a woman aged 18-35 years with Graves' hyperthyroidism.

The chain uses TRBV10-3 and TRBJ1-2; weak D call: TRBD1 (6 bases). Germline V lookup: CDR1 ENHRY, CDR2 SYGVKD. The CDR3 covers 12 residues. Between the trimmed V and J ends, which lost 10 bases and 4 bases, there was a span of 13 bases. CDR3 amino acids: CASFRGGYGYTF. CDR3 sequence (DNA): TGTGCCAGCTTCAGGGGAGGCTATGGCTACACCTTC.

This clonotype showed up just a few times. V is TRBV7-6 and J is TRBJ1-6; 9 nucleotides line up with TRBD1. The germline V gene has CDR1 SGHVS and CDR2 FNYEAQ. Trimming at V came to 3 bases and at J to 8 bases, leaving 2 bases not matched to a gene. The length of the CDR3 is 14 residues. The CDR3 loop is CASSLGTGHSPLHF. The CDR3, as DNA: TGTGCCAGCAGCTTGGGGACAGGGCATTCACCCCTCCACTTT.

The chain carries TRBV20-1 and TRBJ1-6; tentatively, D is TRBD1 (6 bases). Germline V lookup: CDR1 DFQATT, CDR2 SNEGSKA (reference sequence). Trimming removed 1 base from V and 3 bases from J, with 7 bases in between. The CDR3 is 14 amino acids. For the CDR3, the DNA is TGCAGTGCTAGAGCCAGGGGCTATAATTCACCCCTCCACTTT. Amino acid sequence: CSARARGYNSPLHF.

The rearrangement links TRBV29-1 to TRBJ1-1, with 7 positions matching TRBD1. The CDR3 extends over 14 amino acids. Trimming took 4 bases from V and 3 from J; bases not matched to a gene: 8. The germline V gene encodes CDR1 SQVTM and CDR2 ANQGSEA. DNA for the CDR3: TGCAGCGTTGTCGTCAGGGGGGTTTACACTGAAGCTTTCTTT. This translates into CSVVVRGVYTEAFF.

This clonotype was observed many times. V usage is TRBV11-2 and J usage is TRBJ2-1; the D gene is possibly TRBD2 (5 bases). Germline lookup yields CDR1 SGHAT and CDR2 FQNNGV. The CDR3 is 13 residues long. Trimming shortened V by 1 base and J by 8 bases, and 9 bases separated the two germline ends. The CDR3 DNA sequence: TGTGCCAGCAGCTTAGGAGCGGCAGATGAGCAGTTCTTC. It encodes CASSLGAADEQFF.

This clonotype was counted many times. The chain joins TRBV27 to TRBJ2-5; D possibly matches TRBD1 or TRBD2 (6 bases each). The germline V and J ends were trimmed by 4 bases and 3 bases, with 9 bases remaining between them. This CDR3 has 13 amino acids. The germline gives CDR1 MNHEY, CDR2 SMNVEV (reference sequence). This CDR3 is CASSSGEEETQYF. CDR3 DNA sequence: TGTGCCAGCAGTTCAGGGGAGGAAGAGACCCAGTACTTC.

The CDR3, as DNA: TGCGCCAGCAGCTTTAATGGACATACATACTTC. Translating it yields CASSFNGHTYF. This sequence joins TRBV5-1 and TRBJ2-4; D perhaps matches TRBD1 (5 bases). Germline values: CDR1 SGHRS, CDR2 YFSETQ. This CDR3 has 11 residues. Trimming stripped 2 bases from V and 16 bases from J, with 13 bases between.

The CDR3 protein is CASSSGEGTGELFF. The CDR3 DNA reads TGCGCCAGCAGCTCAGGGGAGGGCACCGGGGAGCTGTTTTTT. J is TRBJ2-2 and V is TRBV5-1; D perhaps matches TRBD2 (7 bases). With 3 bases removed from V and 4 bases from J, the gap between germline ends came to 10 bases. Germline V gene data show CDR1 as SGHRS and CDR2 as YFSETQ. The CDR3 runs to 14 residues.

At least ten counts were recorded for this clonotype. CDR3: CASSYSGRAGQPQHF. CDR3 sequence (DNA): TGTGCCAGCAGTTACTCTGGCAGGGCGGGTCAGCCCCAGCATTTT. V and J are TRBV6-2 or TRBV6-3 and TRBJ1-5, with D tentatively TRBD1 (5 bases). Germline-derived CDR1 and CDR2 are MNHEY and SVGEGT. V gave up 0 bases and J gave up 6 bases, with 12 bases separating them. There are 15 residues in the CDR3.

V usage is TRBV7-6 and J usage is TRBJ2-5; the D gene is possibly TRBD2 (6 bases). Trimming took off 0 bases at V and 5 bases at J, with 19 bases between the two ends. The germline CDR1 and CDR2 sequences are SGHVS and FNYEAQ. The CDR3 consists of 17 residues. The CDR3 loop reads CASSLALGPRGGETQYF. CDR3 nucleotide sequence: TGTGCCAGCAGCTTAGCCCTTGGCCCAAGAGGAGGGGAGACCCAGTACTTC.

This sequence joins TRBV28 and TRBJ2-4; D remains ambiguous. CDR3 length equals 14 residues. Trimming removed 5 bases from V and 5 bases from J, with 13 bases in between. Germline V gives CDR1 MDHEN, CDR2 SYDVKM. CDR3 bases: TGTGCCAGCAGTGTCTTGGCAGACCAAAACATTCAGTACTTC. Amino acid sequence: CASSVLADQNIQYF.

In its sample, this clonotype was seen many times. J is TRBJ2-7 and V is TRBV5-8; no firm D call. CDR3 length: 13 amino acids. The V end was cut by 0 bases, the J end by 3 bases, with 7 bases between. Germline loops: CDR1 SGHTS, CDR2 YDEGEE. CDR3 protein: CASSLEGSYEQYF. The CDR3, as DNA: TGTGCCAGCAGCTTGGAGGGCAGCTACGAGCAGTACTTC. Together with reference TRBV5-8 and TRBJ2-7, the CDR3 gives the full variable domain: EAGVTQSPTHLIKTRGQQATLRCSPISGHTSVYWYQQALGLGLQFLLWYDEGEERNRGNFPPRFSGRQFPNYSSELNVNALELEDSALYLCASSLEGSYEQYFGPGTRLTVT.

There are many counts of this clonotype. The V and J genes are TRBV10-3 and TRBJ2-7, with D perhaps matching TRBD1 (6 bases). Trimming stripped 11 bases from V and 0 bases from J, with 11 bases between. Germline CDR1 reads ENHRY; CDR2 reads SYGVKD. This CDR3 is 12 amino acids long. Here the CDR3 reads CAVRDNSYEQYF. DNA of the CDR3: TGTGCCGTAAGGGACAACTCCTACGAGCAGTACTTC.

This clonotype was recorded at least ten times. The chain combines TRBV30 with TRBJ2-2; D is ambiguous. The length of the CDR3 is 11 residues. Trimming removed 5 bases from V and 3 bases from J, with 4 bases in between. Per the germline V gene, CDR1 is GTSNPN and CDR2 is SVGIG (reference sequence). CDR3 sequence reads: CAWSDTGELFF. Written as DNA, the CDR3 is TGTGCCTGGTCTGACACCGGGGAGCTGTTTTTT.

This clonotype was observed at least ten times. V usage is TRBV12-3 or TRBV12-4 and J usage is TRBJ2-5; 15 bases line up with TRBD2. The length of the CDR3 is 17 residues. The V and J ends lost 6 bases and 4 bases, in that order; junction bases with no gene match: 9. The CDR3 coding sequence is TGTGCCAGCAGGGGACTAGCGGGAGGTTCCGTTGGAGAGACCCAGTACTTC. It encodes CASRGLAGGSVGETQYF.

This clonotype was detected ten times or more. This chain links TRBV6-1 with TRBJ1-1; the D is unclear. The CDR3 runs to 14 residues. Germline loops: CDR1 MNHNS, CDR2 SASEGT. Trimming took 2 bases from V and 1 from J, leaving 8 bases between them. DNA of the CDR3: TGTGCCAGCAGTGAATCGCCCGAGAACACTGAAGCTTTCTTT. This translates into CASSESPENTEAFF.

The chain couples TRBV9 to TRBJ1-3, with D perhaps TRBD1 (6 bases). CDR3 length equals 15 residues. The V end lost 2 bases, the J end lost 2 bases, and 11 bases lay between the germline ends. CDR1 is SGDLS, CDR2 YYNGEE, per germline. CDR3 DNA sequence: TGTGCCAGCAGCGTCGATTCAGGGGCTGGAAACACCATATATTTT. Translating it yields CASSVDSGAGNTIYF.

J is TRBJ2-7 and V is TRBV20-1; TRBD2 agrees at 14 bases. CDR3 length: 14 residues. Looked up from germline, CDR1 is DFQATT and CDR2 is SNEGSKA (reference sequence). With 5 bases clipped from V and 6 bases from J, the junction kept 6 bases outside the gene matches. The CDR3 reads CSAAGTSGRVEQYF. CDR3 nucleotides: TGCAGTGCTGCCGGGACTAGCGGGAGAGTCGAGCAGTACTTC.

There are many counts of this clonotype. This sequence joins TRBV2 and TRBJ2-5; no reliable D call. The ends were cut back, 2 bases at V and 4 bases at J, with 5 bases in the middle. From germline, CDR1 is SNHLY and CDR2 FYNNEI. The CDR3 covers 12 residues. The CDR3: CASSEWGETQYF. The CDR3 DNA sequence: TGTGCCAGCAGTGAATGGGGAGAGACCCAGTACTTC. The complete variable domain, with remaining parts taken from reference TRBV2 and TRBJ2-5, reads EPEVTQTPSHQVTQMGQEVILRCVPISNHLYFYWYRQILGQKVEFLVSFYNNEISEKSEIFDDQFSVERPDGSNFTLKIRSTKLEDSAMYFCASSEWGETQYFGPGTRLLVL.

This clonotype was found a few times. This chain links TRBV28 with TRBJ2-1, with 7 bases aligning to TRBD1. J was trimmed by 4 bases and V by 6 bases; bases with no gene match: 6. Germline V gives CDR1 MDHEN, CDR2 SYDVKM. CDR3 length equals 14 residues. The CDR3 reads CASRPGTAYNEQFF. CDR3 sequence (DNA): TGTGCCAGCAGACCCGGGACAGCGTACAATGAGCAGTTCTTC.

This sequence joins TRBV10-3 and TRBJ1-2; TRBD1 matches 8 bases. V was clipped by 6 bases and J by 6 bases; unmatched bases: 9. Germline lookup yields CDR1 ENHRY and CDR2 SYGVKD. This CDR3 region has 14 residues. The CDR3, as DNA: TGTGCCATCAGCTTTATGGACAGGGAGGATGGCTACACCTTC. Translating it yields CAISFMDREDGYTF.